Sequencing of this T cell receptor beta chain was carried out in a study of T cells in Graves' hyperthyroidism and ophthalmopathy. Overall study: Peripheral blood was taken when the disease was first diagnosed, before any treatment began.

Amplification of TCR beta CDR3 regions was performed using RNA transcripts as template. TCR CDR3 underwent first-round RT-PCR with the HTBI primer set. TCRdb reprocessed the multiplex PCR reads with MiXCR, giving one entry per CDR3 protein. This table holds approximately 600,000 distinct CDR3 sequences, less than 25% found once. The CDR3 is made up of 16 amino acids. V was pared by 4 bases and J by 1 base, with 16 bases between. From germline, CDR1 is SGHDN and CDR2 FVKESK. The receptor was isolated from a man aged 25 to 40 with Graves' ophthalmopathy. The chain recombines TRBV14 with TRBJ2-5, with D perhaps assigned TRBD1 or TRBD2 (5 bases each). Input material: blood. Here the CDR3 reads CASSLISGRIQETQYF. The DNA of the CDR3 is TGTGCCAGCAGCCTTATATCGGGACGGATCCAAGAGACCCAGTACTTC.